Below are 30 T cell receptor beta chains sequenced from a single sample in a study of preoperative IRX-2 immunotherapy in early breast cancer. Profiling relied on immunoSEQ multiplex PCR, and the TCRdb table lists in-frame clones only, not all of them. The table has about 37,000 clones, 65% to 90% seen once. The treatment: preoperative locoregional IRX-2 cytokine immunotherapy. The specimen was lymph node tissue, collected after IRX-2 immunotherapy. The source is a human donor with breast cancer.

V and J are TRBV6-8 and TRBJ1-2; no clear D. The CDR3 sequence is 13 residues long. Germline CDR1 and CDR2: MNHGY and SAAAGT. Trimming stripped 6 bases from V and 6 bases from J, with 14 bases between. Here the CDR3 DNA reads TGTGCCAGCAGGGACCGGTACTGGGATGGCTACACCTTC. It translates to CASRDRYWDGYTF.

This chain uses TRBV5-1 with TRBJ1-6; a weak D match, TRBD1 (6 bases). Germline lookup yields CDR1 SGHRS and CDR2 YFSETQ. This CDR3 has 14 residues. Trimming removed 4 bases from V and 5 bases from J, with 10 bases in between. CDR3 nucleotides: TGCGCCAGCAGCCGGGCAGGGGATAATTCACCCCTCCACTTT. Translated: CASSRAGDNSPLHF.

V gene TRBV10-2 combines with J gene TRBJ1-2; D possibly corresponds to TRBD1 (5 bases). With 4 bases removed from V and 6 bases from J, the gap between germline ends came to 15 bases. CDR1 and CDR2 (germline): WSHSY, SAAADI. The CDR3 is 14 amino acids. The CDR3 reads CASSVGSLGDGYTF. The CDR3 nucleotides read TGCGCCAGCAGTGTCGGCTCCCTAGGGGATGGCTACACCTTC.

The chain couples TRBV6-7 to TRBJ2-1; a weak D match, TRBD2 (7 bases). TRBV6-7 is labeled an ORF, and its function is uncertain. This CDR3 is 17 amino acids long. V dropped 2 bases and J dropped 10 bases, with 24 bases sitting between them. CDR3 loop: CASSYRGGGATNREQFF. The CDR3 DNA follows: TGTGCCAGCAGTTACCGGGGAGGGGGGGCTACCAACAGGGAGCAGTTCTTC.

This rearrangement joins TRBV1 to TRBJ2-7. TRBV1 is a documented pseudogene. CDR3 size: 13 residues. The CDR3 spells CASSHEGIYEQYF. In DNA form, the CDR3 reads TGCGCCAGCAGCCACGAAGGCATCTACGAGCAGTACTTC.

The chain has TRBV6-8 and TRBJ2-7; no firm D call. V was cut by 4 bases and J by 3 bases, with 7 bases left in between. The CDR3 has 12 residues. The germline gives CDR1 MNHGY, CDR2 SAAAGT. The chain's CDR3 is CASSWPNYEQYF. The CDR3 nucleotides are TGTGCCAGCAGTTGGCCCAACTACGAGCAGTACTTC.

The chain uses TRBV7-1 and TRBJ2-5, with 11 bases identical to TRBD1. TRBV7-1 is an open reading frame, and its role is uncertain. J lost 5 bases, V lost 5 bases, and 7 bases had no gene match. The CDR3 totals 15 residues. For the CDR3, the DNA is TGTGCCAGCAGCCTGGACAGGGGGCTGAGCGAGACCCAGTACTTC. It specifies CASSLDRGLSETQYF.

The gene calls are TRBV6-8 and TRBJ1-5; 8 bases match TRBD1. Germline lookup yields CDR1 MNHGY and CDR2 SAAAGT. The CDR3 has 17 amino acids. The V gene end was trimmed by 6 bases and the J gene end by 0 bases; junction bases not matched to a gene: 10. CDR3 DNA: TGTGCCAGCAGCCCGGTTGGGACAGGAAATAGCAATCAGCCCCAGCATTTT. This translates into CASSPVGTGNSNQPQHF.

This clone was seen only a few times. This rearrangement joins TRBV6-8 to TRBJ1-2, with D maybe TRBD1 (5 bases). This CDR3 has 17 amino acids. CDR1 and CDR2 (germline): MNHGY, SAAAGT. V gave up 6 bases and J gave up 6 bases, with 26 bases separating them. The CDR3 region has the DNA TGTGCCAGCAGCCAACCGGGACGGAGGGGACCAAACGATGGCTACACCTTC. It is translated as CASSQPGRRGPNDGYTF.

The V gene is TRBV5-1, the J gene TRBJ1-5; a possible D gene is TRBD1 (6 bases). The ends were cut back, 0 bases at V and 0 bases at J, with 7 bases in the middle. Germline V lookup: CDR1 SGHRS, CDR2 YFSETQ. CDR3 size: 15 residues. CDR3 in DNA: TGCGCCAGCAGCTTGGCAGGGGATAGCAATCAGCCCCAGCATTTT. This translates into CASSLAGDSNQPQHF.

V gene TRBV28 combines with J gene TRBJ2-7; tentative D call: TRBD2 (5 bases). The CDR3 loop spans 15 amino acids. The V gene's germline CDR1 is MDHEN and CDR2 SYDVKM. Trimming left V 7 bases short and J 0 bases short, with 16 bases between. Written as DNA, the CDR3 is TGTGCCAGCACCCCCTCGGGGTCGCTCTCCTACGAGCAGTACTTC. Its protein is CASTPSGSLSYEQYF.

This clone came up once. The chain recombines TRBV11-3 with TRBJ1-5; D is perhaps TRBD1 (5 bases). Germline V gene lookup returns CDR1 SGHNT and CDR2 YENEEA. Trimming cost V 1 base and J 1 base, with 11 bases left between them. CDR3 length: 16 amino acids. The CDR3 loop is CASSLVGAGSNQPQHF. CDR3 sequence (DNA): TGTGCCAGCAGCTTAGTAGGGGCGGGGAGCAATCAGCCCCAGCATTTT.

A single count supports this clone. This rearrangement joins TRBV11-3 to TRBJ1-1; D possibly corresponds to TRBD1 (6 bases). Between the trimmed V and J ends, which lost 6 bases and 0 bases, there was a span of 14 bases. The CDR3 contains 15 residues. Germline CDR1 reads SGHNT; CDR2 reads YENEEA. The DNA of the CDR3 is TGTGCCAGCAGGAGTTCGAGACAGGTGAACACTGAAGCTTTCTTT. This encodes CASRSSRQVNTEAFF.

This rearrangement joins TRBV28 to TRBJ2-7; 7 bases map to TRBD1. The CDR3 consists of 15 residues. Germline V gives CDR1 MDHEN, CDR2 SYDVKM. Trimming took 4 bases from V and 1 from J; bases not matched to a gene: 7. CDR3 sequence reads: CASSYRQGRSYEQYF. In DNA form, the CDR3 reads TGTGCCAGCAGTTATCGACAGGGAAGGTCCTACGAGCAGTACTTC.

The chain combines TRBV7-7 with TRBJ1-4; possible D gene TRBD1, 6 bases. This CDR3 comprises 17 residues. With 5 bases removed from V and 5 bases from J, the gap between germline ends came to 21 bases. Germline CDR1 and CDR2: SSHAT and FNYEAQ (reference sequence). This chain's CDR3 is CASSRWVFGGQNEKLFF. CDR3 sequence (DNA): TGTGCCAGCAGCCGCTGGGTGTTCGGGGGCCAAAATGAAAAACTGTTTTTT.

CDR3 coding DNA: TGTGCCAGCAGTTACTCGATAGGGAAGGGGAACACTGAAGCTTTCTTT. Its protein is CASSYSIGKGNTEAFF. V gene TRBV6-8 combines with J gene TRBJ1-1, with D unclear. Trimming shortened V by 0 bases and J by 1 base, and 12 bases separated the two germline ends. The CDR3 covers 16 residues. Per the germline V gene, CDR1 is MNHGY and CDR2 is SAAAGT.

V usage is TRBV14 and J usage is TRBJ1-3; TRBD1 might be the D (5 bases). CDR1 SGHDN and CDR2 FVKESK come from the germline V gene. V was clipped by 4 bases and J by 2 bases, with 12 bases between them. The CDR3 spans 15 residues. The DNA for the CDR3 is TGTGCCAGCAGCCCGGGTTGGGGCCCTGGAAACACCATATATTTT. It encodes CASSPGWGPGNTIYF.

J is TRBJ2-7 and V is TRBV5-1, with 8 positions matching TRBD2. The CDR3 spans 19 residues. Germline CDR1 and CDR2: SGHRS and YFSETQ. Trimming at V came to 4 bases and at J to 0 bases, leaving 18 bases not matched to a gene. The CDR3 spells CASSPSVALSGTSSYEQYF. The CDR3 nucleotides read TGCGCCAGCAGCCCCTCGGTTGCCCTTAGCGGGACGAGCTCCTACGAGCAGTACTTC.

V and J are TRBV11-3 and TRBJ2-7; 7 bases are a match to TRBD1. CDR3 length equals 15 residues. Germline CDR1 and CDR2: SGHNT and YENEEA. Trimming took 4 bases from V and 5 from J; bases not matched to a gene: 11. DNA for the CDR3: TGTGCCAGCAGCTCGACAGGGATGTTGGTCCACGAGCAGTACTTC. Protein sequence: CASSSTGMLVHEQYF.

The J gene is TRBJ1-2, the V gene TRBV4-1, with D tentatively TRBD1 (5 bases). Germline CDR1 and CDR2: MGHRA and YSYEKL. The CDR3 covers 14 residues. The V and J ends lost 3 bases and 4 bases respectively, with 12 bases between them. CDR3 coding DNA: TGCGCCAGCAGCCATGTCCGGGACGCCTATGGCTACACCTTC. This translates into CASSHVRDAYGYTF.

The rearrangement links TRBV29-1 to TRBJ2-3, with 8 bases lining up with TRBD1. J was trimmed by 6 bases and V by 7 bases; bases with no gene match: 12. CDR1 and CDR2 from the germline V gene are SQVTM and ANQGSEA. This CDR3 is built from 14 residues. The CDR3, as DNA: TGCAGCGCCGGACAGGGAAGGATCGGGGATACGCAGTATTTT. This translates into CSAGQGRIGDTQYF.

This clone was counted between two and nine times. This chain uses TRBV11-3 with TRBJ1-6, with TRBD1 matching 12 bases. Trimming removed 5 bases from V and 11 bases from J; junction bases left unmatched: 4. The CDR3 has 14 residues. CDR1 and CDR2 from the germline V gene are SGHNT and YENEEA. CDR3 sequence: CASSQGQGAAPLHF. The DNA of the CDR3 is TGTGCCAGCAGCCAGGGACAGGGGGCTGCACCCCTCCACTTT. The full variable domain, with the rest looked up from reference TRBV11-3 and TRBJ1-6, is EAGVVQSPRYKIIEKKQPVAFWCNPISGHNTLYWYLQNLGQGPELLIRYENEEAVDDSQLPKDRFSAERLKGVDSTLKIQPAELGDSAVYLCASSQGQGAAPLHFGNGTRLTVT.

The gene calls are TRBV5-1 and TRBJ2-1, with unresolved D. Germline CDR1 and CDR2: SGHRS and YFSETQ. V was pared by 0 bases and J by 5 bases, with 9 bases between. The CDR3 runs 14 residues. CDR3 sequence reads: CASSLAIQNNEQFF. CDR3 nucleotide sequence: TGCGCCAGCAGCTTGGCCATCCAAAACAATGAGCAGTTCTTC.

The chain recombines TRBV5-1 with TRBJ1-4; TRBD1 matches at 11 bases. With V trimmed by 4 bases and J by 8 bases, 7 bases remained unmatched. The CDR3 runs 15 residues. Germline V CDR1 and CDR2: SGHRS, YFSETQ. CDR3 nucleotide sequence: TGCGCCAGCAGCCGAGATGGACAGGGGGCGGAAAAACTGTTTTTT. Translation: CASSRDGQGAEKLFF.

V gene TRBV29-1 combines with J gene TRBJ2-7; D is possibly TRBD1 (5 bases). The CDR3 extends over 12 amino acids. Trimming took off 6 bases at V and 2 bases at J, with 11 bases between the two ends. Germline loops: CDR1 SQVTM, CDR2 ANQGSEA. CDR3 sequence: CSVVTGPYEQYF. The DNA for the CDR3 is TGCAGCGTCGTTACAGGTCCCTACGAGCAGTACTTC.

This clone was observed a handful of times. This chain connects TRBV29-1 to TRBJ1-3, with 7 bases fitting TRBD1. Losses at the gene ends were 4 bases for V and 4 bases for J; bases not matched to a gene: 4. Germline V gene data show CDR1 as SQVTM and CDR2 as ANQGSEA. The CDR3 has 13 residues. The CDR3 bases are TGCAGCGTTGGACAGGGAAAAGGAAACACCATATATTTT. Its translation is CSVGQGKGNTIYF.

The chain uses TRBV25-1 and TRBJ1-1, with 7 nucleotides matching TRBD1. Germline V gene data show CDR1 as MGHDK and CDR2 as SYGVNS. V lost 4 bases, J lost 6 bases, and 5 bases stayed unmatched. The CDR3 is 13 amino acids. CDR3 protein: CASSATGLAEAFF. CDR3 coding DNA: TGTGCCAGCAGTGCGACAGGGTTGGCTGAAGCTTTCTTT.

V usage is TRBV23-1 and J usage is TRBJ2-3; tentative D call: TRBD2 (5 bases). TRBV23-1 is given ORF status, its function remaining uncertain. V lost 6 bases to trimming and J lost 8 bases, with 15 bases between them. This CDR3 is 13 amino acids long. The CDR3 DNA follows: TGCGCCAGCAGCCAGCTACTAGAGGGTACGCAGTATTTT. It specifies CASSQLLEGTQYF.

The chain joins TRBV1 to TRBJ1-6; the D segment call TRBD1 is taken from the table without a DNA check. TRBV1 is labeled a pseudogene. The CDR3 is 15 amino acids. The CDR3 bases are TGCGCCAGCAGCCAAGAGTCCAGTCATAATTCACCCCTCCACTTT. Translated, it gives CASSQESSHNSPLHF.

V is TRBV6-8 and J is TRBJ2-3; 9 nucleotides agree with TRBD1. Trimming removed 5 bases from V and 0 bases from J; junction bases left unmatched: 6. There are 16 residues in the CDR3. From germline, CDR1 is MNHGY and CDR2 SAAAGT. The DNA of the CDR3 is TGTGCCAGCAGTGGACAGGGGCCCTATAGCACAGATACGCAGTATTTT. This gives the protein CASSGQGPYSTDTQYF.